This T cell receptor beta chain was identified in a study of T cell responses to AZD1222 COVID-19 vaccine (TCRdb year 2021). The study in broad terms: AZD1222 recipients given second doses at about 4 weeks or at about 12 weeks were pooled, since spike-specific TCR depth and breadth were not found to differ between the two schedules. TCR sequencing was performed for 230 to 250 trial participants, of whom roughly 200 were given two doses of AZD1222 and approximately 25 were given two doses of MenACWY control vaccine. Trial participants were enrolled into age subgroups of 18-55, 56-69 and 70-plus years, which contained approximately 150, 30 and 60 TCR-sequenced participants, respectively.

Results and caveats for the whole study, not just this receptor: In the small 56-69-year group, the increase in depth fell short of significance, most likely because of low power. A significant rise in spike-specific TCR breadth and depth was observed after two AZD1222 doses relative to day 0 and relative to MenACWY recipients. Conclusions about previously exposed vaccinees were limited because only six AZD1222 recipients were SARS-CoV-2 seropositive at baseline. Participants were mostly white British and included more females than males, and it was suggested by the authors that clonal diversity may have been underestimated. Because no day 14 peak-response samples were available, the repertoires could be characterized only after the peak T cell response. Reportedly, close to half of the unique spike-specific TCRs recognized epitopes lying outside the regions that are mutated in the B.1.351 and B.1.1.7 variants. Vaccine-associated CD4 TCRs spanned the whole spike protein, with dominant responses in regions 160-218 and 743-854.

The CDR3 regions of human TCRbeta chains were subjected to immunosequencing. In the original analysis: TCRs in the repertoires were matched against a reference library of SARS-CoV-2-specific TCRs that had been generated with the MIRA antigen-specificity platform. Breadth was defined as the fraction of unique TCRs that were SARS-CoV-2-associated. Depth was defined as the fraction of total T cells that were SARS-CoV-2-associated. Using the MIRA data, each spike-specific TCR was assigned both to the spike region to which the TCR was reactive and to a CD4 or CD8 class. Log10-transformed breadth and depth values were compared by one-way ANOVA with Sidak's multiple comparisons tests. TCRdb re-hosts the immuneACCESS table, in-frame sequences only. Its copies lack some clones; in the studies checked, an unresolved V gene accounts for under half of them, and the cause for the rest is not known. Clone size and V and J calls were adopted from that table, with D and trimming inferred from the DNA. This sample has approximately 130,000 clones in its table, and 80% to 95% of those were observed once. The ten top clones hold around 3.1% of the sample.

Turning to this clone: Its binding antigen is unknown. No clone much larger than this one lies a single base away; base qualities are absent.

From its cysteine to its phenylalanine, the CDR3 spans 12 amino acids. The CDR3 DNA has 36 bases and is translated from base 1. Taken from the germline V gene, the CDR1 and CDR2 loops are SGHVS and FQNEAQ. At the junction V is shortened by 1 base and J by 7 bases, with 5 bases in between. The intended sense of this specimen's time point label: baseline before first vaccination. Vaccinee samples came from UK trials COV001 and COV002, including a single-blind randomized controlled phase 2/3 trial of AZD1222 (ChAdOx1 nCoV-19) in healthy adults. Trial participant PBMC samples were collected at day 0 and day 28 after the second dose for TCRbeta chain sequencing.

This clonotype originated in an adult in good health. Sequencing was performed on peripheral blood, taken on day 0 of AZD1222 vaccination. The chain is encoded by TRBV7-8 joined to TRBJ2-1; a confident D gene designation cannot be given. The CDR3 amino acid sequence is: CASSLGLNEQFF. The DNA sequence is TGTGCCAGCAGCTTAGGTCTAAATGAGCAGTTCTTC.